This record looks at one T cell receptor (beta chain) sequence and its context. These data come from a study of blood T cell repertoires in COVID-19. Study details: Italy, Spain and the United States were the sources of the convalescent and acute COVID-19 samples.

Losses at the gene ends were 0 bases for V and 2 bases for J; bases not matched to a gene: 10. The CDR3 consists of 17 residues. Germline CDR1 reads ENHRY; CDR2 reads SYGVKD. Sequenced by immunoSEQ multiplex PCR; TCRdb stores in-frame clones only, minus some. This repertoire shows about 200,000 clones, around 84% found once; its top ten account for approximately 5%. This chain links TRBV10-3 with TRBJ2-7, with TRBD2 identical over 7 bases. The sequence derives from a woman of 80 years or more with acute or convalescent COVID-19. The sequenced material came from peripheral blood. CDR3 sequence: CAISESGEGSPTYEQYF. As DNA, the CDR3 is TGTGCCATCAGTGAGTCCGGGGAGGGTAGTCCAACCTACGAGCAGTACTTC.